Each of the 20 T cell receptor beta chains below was sequenced from the same sample in a study of blood T cell repertoires in COVID-19. Clones were sequenced by immunoSEQ multiplex PCR, and TCRdb holds only the in-frame ones, with some missing. This table holds some 200,000 clones, about 93% found once. The specimen was peripheral blood. The receptors here all came from a man aged 25-45 years with COVID-19, enrolled during active disease.

V and J are TRBV4-1 and TRBJ1-2; possibly TRBD1 for D (5 bases). Germline-derived CDR1 and CDR2 are MGHRA and YSYEKL. V lost 4 bases and J lost 4, with 10 bases in between. The CDR3 runs 13 residues. The CDR3 loop reads CASSPTGPYGYTF. CDR3 bases: TGCGCCAGCAGCCCAACAGGTCCCTATGGCTACACCTTC.

The rearrangement joins TRBV7-3 to TRBJ2-5; 16 nucleotides align to TRBD2. CDR3 length: 16 residues. The germline gives CDR1 SGHTA, CDR2 FQGTGA. Losses at the gene ends were 5 bases for V and 4 bases for J; bases not matched to a gene: 4. CDR3 nucleotides: TGTGCCAGCAGCCTGGGACTAGCGGGGGGGCCAGAGACCCAGTACTTC. This encodes CASSLGLAGGPETQYF.

This chain joins TRBV2 and TRBJ2-7; 7 bases fit TRBD2. The CDR3 length is 13 residues. With 7 bases clipped from V and 1 base from J, the junction kept 4 bases outside the gene matches. The germline CDR1 and CDR2 sequences are SNHLY and FYNNEI. The CDR3 is CASTTGGSYEQYF. The CDR3 DNA sequence: TGTGCCAGCACAACGGGGGGATCCTACGAGCAGTACTTC.

This rearrangement joins TRBV6-5 to TRBJ2-7, with D possibly TRBD1 on 6 matching bases. The CDR3 runs 15 residues. Per germline, CDR1 MNHEY and CDR2 SVGAGI. The V end was cut by 6 bases, the J end by 6 bases, with 21 bases between. CDR3 residues: CASSSPSTGGREQYF. DNA of the CDR3: TGTGCCAGCAGCAGTCCATCGACAGGCGGCCGCGAGCAGTACTTC.

V gene TRBV2 combines with J gene TRBJ1-1; possible D gene TRBD1, 5 bases. The V gene lost 7 bases and the J gene lost 5 bases, with 11 bases spanning the gap. The CDR3 sequence is 12 residues long. Germline V gives CDR1 SNHLY, CDR2 FYNNEI. Here the CDR3 DNA reads TGTGCCAGCACCATTACAGGAACTGAAGCTTTCTTT. Its translation: CASTITGTEAFF.

This clone was recorded once. The chain recombines TRBV27 with TRBJ2-7, with 10 bases aligning to TRBD1. The CDR3 totals 15 residues. After removal of 5 bases from V and 2 bases from J, the junction contained 6 bases not matched to a gene. Germline V gene data show CDR1 as MNHEY and CDR2 as SMNVEV (reference sequence). As DNA, the CDR3 is TGTGCCAGCAGTCCTTTGACAGGGGGCACCTACGAGCAGTACTTC. Its translation is CASSPLTGGTYEQYF.

The rearrangement links TRBV5-1 to TRBJ1-1; tentatively, D is TRBD1 (6 bases). This CDR3 is built from 15 residues. V lost 0 bases and J lost 2, with 11 bases in between. CDR1 and CDR2 from the germline V gene are SGHRS and YFSETQ. DNA for the CDR3: TGCGCCAGCAGCTTGGCAGGGGCAGGAAACACTGAAGCTTTCTTT. Amino acids: CASSLAGAGNTEAFF.

The chain employs TRBV7-6 and TRBJ1-2, with TRBD1 identical over 7 bases. V shed 2 bases and J 4 bases; nucleotides not matched to a gene: 7. Per the germline V gene, CDR1 is SGHVS and CDR2 is FNYEAQ. CDR3 length: 15 residues. CDR3 residues: CASSLTPGGSYGYTF. In nucleotides, the CDR3 is TGTGCCAGCAGCTTAACCCCAGGGGGAAGCTATGGCTACACCTTC.

Details on this clone: The sample holds other DNA sequences that translate to the same CDR3. The chain is built from TRBV6-5 and TRBJ1-3; maybe TRBD1 (5 bases). The CDR3 covers 14 residues. V was trimmed by 6 bases and J by 0 bases, leaving 9 bases between them. Germline V gene sequence: CDR1 MNHEY, CDR2 SVGAGI. The CDR3 region has the DNA TGTGCCAGCAGACCCCAGGGCTCTGGAAACACCATATATTTT. This codes for CASRPQGSGNTIYF.

V usage is TRBV6-6 and J usage is TRBJ1-1; 10 bases line up with TRBD1. Losses at the gene ends were 7 bases for V and 2 bases for J; bases not matched to a gene: 10. Germline lookup yields CDR1 MNHNY and CDR2 SVGAGI (reference sequence). The CDR3 length is 16 residues. This CDR3 is CASKRQGAFLNTEAFF. DNA for the CDR3: TGTGCCAGCAAGAGACAGGGGGCATTTTTAAACACTGAAGCTTTCTTT.

The J gene is TRBJ1-2, the V gene TRBV27; 7 bases line up with TRBD1. The J segment lost 8 bases and the V segment lost 7 bases, leaving 13 bases of the junction unmatched. This CDR3 spans 14 amino acids. Germline CDR1 and CDR2: MNHEY and SMNVEV (reference sequence). The CDR3 loop is CASTSDREVRGYTF. In nucleotides, the CDR3 is TGTGCCAGCACTAGCGACAGGGAGGTTCGGGGCTACACCTTC.

The V call is TRBV3-1 (or the pseudogene TRBV3-2), the J call TRBJ1-2, with D possibly TRBD1 on 6 matching bases. The CDR3 is made up of 16 amino acids. Trimming pared 4 bases from V and 2 bases from J, leaving 17 bases between. Germline V gene lookup returns CDR1 LGHDT and CDR2 YNNKEL (reference sequence). The CDR3 region is CASSPWVRGINYGYTF. The CDR3 nucleotides read TGTGCCAGCAGCCCTTGGGTTAGGGGGATCAACTATGGCTACACCTTC.

V and J are TRBV18 and TRBJ1-1; D unresolved. Germline lookup yields CDR1 KGHSH and CDR2 LQKENI. The CDR3 totals 17 residues. With 2 bases removed from V and 4 bases from J, the gap between germline ends came to 20 bases. CDR3 residues: CASSPVGGLGSRTEAFF. In DNA, the CDR3 is TGTGCCAGCTCACCAGTGGGCGGATTAGGGAGTCGCACTGAAGCTTTCTTT. The variable domain in full, with the rest retrieved from reference TRBV18 and TRBJ1-1, is NAGVMQNPRHLVRRRGQEARLRCSPMKGHSHVYWYRQLPEEGLKFMVYLQKENIIDESGMPKERFSAEFPKEGPSILRIQQVVRGDSAAYFCASSPVGGLGSRTEAFFGQGTRLTVV.

The CDR3 loop reads CASSLSQEAEQYF. CDR3 DNA: TGTGCCAGCAGCTTATCCCAGGAGGCCGAGCAGTACTTC. The J gene is TRBJ2-7, the V gene TRBV7-3, with a tentative D call TRBD2 (5 bases). This CDR3 spans 13 amino acids. From germline, CDR1 is SGHTA and CDR2 FQGTGA. V lost 2 bases and J 6 bases, leaving 11 bases between the germline ends. Together with reference TRBV7-3 and TRBJ2-7, the CDR3 gives the full variable domain: GAGVSQTPSNKVTEKGKYVELRCDPISGHTALYWYRQSLGQGPEFLIYFQGTGAADDSGLPNDRFFAVRPEGSVSTLKIQRTERGDSAVYLCASSLSQEAEQYFGPGTRLTVT.

The genes are TRBV18 and TRBJ1-5, with 12 nucleotides matching TRBD1. CDR3 length: 15 amino acids. The germline V gene has CDR1 KGHSH and CDR2 LQKENI. After removal of 6 bases from V and 5 bases from J, the junction contained 5 bases not matched to a gene. Here the CDR3 DNA reads TGTGCCAGCTCCTCCGGGACAGGGGGCGATCAGCCCCAGCATTTT. Translated: CASSSGTGGDQPQHF.

CDR3 protein: CASSLVPQGLDTEAFF. The CDR3 nucleotides are TGCGCCAGCAGCTTGGTTCCGCAGGGCTTGGACACTGAAGCTTTCTTT. The V call is TRBV5-1, the J call TRBJ1-1; maybe TRBD1 (5 bases). Germline loops: CDR1 SGHRS, CDR2 YFSETQ. Trimming shortened V by 0 bases and J by 3 bases, and 15 bases separated the two germline ends. This CDR3 region has 16 residues. The variable domain in full, completed from reference TRBV5-1 and TRBJ1-1, reads KAGVTQTPRYLIKTRGQQVTLSCSPISGHRSVSWYQQTPGQGLQFLFEYFSETQRNKGNFPGRFSGRQFSNSRSEMNVSTLELGDSALYLCASSLVPQGLDTEAFFGQGTRLTVV.

This chain connects TRBV6-5 to TRBJ1-1, with D maybe TRBD1 (5 bases). This CDR3 contains 15 residues. Between the trimmed V and J ends, which lost 2 bases and 1 base, there was a span of 11 bases. The V gene's germline CDR1 is MNHEY and CDR2 SVGAGI. CDR3 sequence reads: CASSYLDRRNTEAFF. The CDR3 nucleotides read TGTGCCAGCAGTTACCTCGACAGAAGGAACACTGAAGCTTTCTTT.

V and J are TRBV27 and TRBJ1-2, with TRBD1 identical over 8 bases. Germline CDR1 reads MNHEY; CDR2 reads SMNVEV (reference sequence). Trimming at V came to 6 bases and at J to 6 bases, leaving 9 bases not matched to a gene. The CDR3 length is 14 residues. The CDR3 here is CASRTLDRADGYTF. As DNA, the CDR3 is TGTGCCAGCAGGACCCTGGACAGGGCCGATGGCTACACCTTC.

V is TRBV2 and J is TRBJ1-4; TRBD1 aligns across 8 bases. V lost 6 bases and J lost 6; bases outside the gene matches: 6. This CDR3 contains 14 residues. Germline-derived CDR1 and CDR2 are SNHLY and FYNNEI. CDR3 protein: CASSLGQGDEKLFF. CDR3 coding DNA: TGTGCCAGCAGCCTCGGACAGGGAGATGAAAAACTGTTTTTT. Full variable domain (missing parts from reference TRBV2 and TRBJ1-4): EPEVTQTPSHQVTQMGQEVILRCVPISNHLYFYWYRQILGQKVEFLVSFYNNEISEKSEIFDDQFSVERPDGSNFTLKIRSTKLEDSAMYFCASSLGQGDEKLFFGSGTQLSVL.

In regard to this clone: Within the sample, other DNA sequences also encode this same CDR3. This chain links TRBV7-3 with TRBJ2-3; 12 nucleotides align to TRBD2. Trimming removed 4 bases from V and 6 bases from J; junction bases left unmatched: 2. The CDR3 is 14 amino acids. Germline assignment: CDR1 SGHTA and CDR2 FQGTGA. The CDR3 here is CASSSGLAGDTQYF. The DNA of the CDR3 is TGTGCCAGCAGCTCCGGACTAGCGGGGGATACGCAGTATTTT.